This T cell receptor (beta chain) was identified during a study of blood T cell repertoires in COVID-19. This CDR3 region has 13 residues. CDR1 is MRHNA, CDR2 SNTAGT, per germline. The V end lost 4 bases, the J end lost 3 bases, and 6 bases lay between the germline ends. Libraries were prepared by immunoSEQ multiplex PCR; TCRdb keeps only in-frame clonotypes and omits some of them. The sample records roughly 42,000 clones, about 87% being singletons. The sequence was obtained from a human donor in a cohort sampled during active COVID-19. The sample was peripheral blood. The J gene is TRBJ2-2, the V gene TRBV6-4; a weak D match, TRBD2 (6 bases). The CDR3 bases are TGTGCCAGCAGTGCTAGCGACACCGGGGAGCTGTTTTTT. As protein: CASSASDTGELFF.